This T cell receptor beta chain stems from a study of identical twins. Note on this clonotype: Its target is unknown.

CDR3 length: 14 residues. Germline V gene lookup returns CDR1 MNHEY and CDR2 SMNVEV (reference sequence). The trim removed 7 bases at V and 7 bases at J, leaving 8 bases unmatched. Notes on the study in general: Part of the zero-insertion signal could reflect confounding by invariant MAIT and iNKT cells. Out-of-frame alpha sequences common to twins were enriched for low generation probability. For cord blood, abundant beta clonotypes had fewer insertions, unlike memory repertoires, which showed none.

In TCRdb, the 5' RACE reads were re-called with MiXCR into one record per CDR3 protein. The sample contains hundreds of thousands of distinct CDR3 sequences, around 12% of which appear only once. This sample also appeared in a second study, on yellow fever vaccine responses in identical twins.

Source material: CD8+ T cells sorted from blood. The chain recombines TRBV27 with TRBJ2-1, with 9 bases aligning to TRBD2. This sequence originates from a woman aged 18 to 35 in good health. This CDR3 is CASTTSGRHNEQFF. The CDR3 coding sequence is TGTGCCAGCACGACCAGCGGGAGGCATAATGAGCAGTTCTTC.